This is a list of T cell receptor beta chains from one sample in a study of T cells after yellow fever vaccination. TCRdb reanalysed the 5' RACE reads using MiXCR and keeps one entry per CDR3 protein. The sample includes hundreds of thousands of distinct CDR3 sequences, approximately 9% of them seen just once. The sequencing here drew on PBMCs, taken on the day of the first yellow fever vaccination. The receptors derive from a young man who received the YFV17D yellow fever vaccine. Each CDR3 is given without its conserved first and last residue. Fields, in order: V gene, CDR3 protein.

TRBV20-1	SASEDHTDTQY
TRBV5-4	AISPGDRYYEQY
TRBV30	AWGSTPTNEKLF
TRBV10-1	ASSGGDGTEAF
TRBV3-1	ASSQVFFFSGNTIY
TRBV7-9	ASSSANRPEAF
TRBV7-6	ASTPEGTHDNEQF
TRBV20-1	SAKRDGTSGADTQY
TRBV12-3/TRBV12-4	ASSLNRELGLETQY
TRBV7-7	ASSRRGSQETQY
TRBV20-1	SGTGLSYNEQF
TRBV6-1	ASSGSGLNTGELF
TRBV4-1	ASSPGGGSNTEAF
TRBV2	ASIASGGTPSIQY
TRBV5-4	ASSFGTLSLGANVLT
TRBV4-3	ASSQDNDYSYEQY
TRBV6-2/TRBV6-3	ASSWIKGTGELF